This T cell receptor beta chain derives from a study of shared clonotypes between healthy human individuals. Concerning this clone: The antigen remains undetermined.

There are 16 residues in the CDR3. The V gene's germline CDR1 is MNHNS and CDR2 SASEGT. With 4 bases clipped from V and 3 bases from J, the junction kept 5 bases outside the gene matches. As processed by the authors: From ImmunoSEQ came sequences covering only the junction and carrying no quality scores, so filtering differed. Assay: immunoSEQ multiplex PCR; the TCRdb copy retains only in-frame clones and omits some. V and J calls and clone size are those listed in that table; D and trimming were worked out from the DNA. The table shows over 2 million clones, with about nine tenths occurring only once. Study results and limitations: Some clonotypes were shared by all four sorted-subset donors, while others were not shared. The non-shared ones had lower generation probabilities than the shared ones.

The donors, healthy adults who were HIV-negative, had experienced no recent acute infections or vaccinations. The J gene is TRBJ2-3, the V gene TRBV6-1; 12 nucleotides match TRBD2. The sequence derives from a man aged 18-30 years in good health. Some clones in this sample may be carry-over from other donors' samples. The sample was naive CD4+ T cells from PBMCs. The sample's subset: CD45RA+ positively selected. DNA for the CDR3: TGTGCCAGCAGTGGATTGACTAGCGGGAGTACAGATACGCAGTATTTT. It is translated as CASSGLTSGSTDTQYF.